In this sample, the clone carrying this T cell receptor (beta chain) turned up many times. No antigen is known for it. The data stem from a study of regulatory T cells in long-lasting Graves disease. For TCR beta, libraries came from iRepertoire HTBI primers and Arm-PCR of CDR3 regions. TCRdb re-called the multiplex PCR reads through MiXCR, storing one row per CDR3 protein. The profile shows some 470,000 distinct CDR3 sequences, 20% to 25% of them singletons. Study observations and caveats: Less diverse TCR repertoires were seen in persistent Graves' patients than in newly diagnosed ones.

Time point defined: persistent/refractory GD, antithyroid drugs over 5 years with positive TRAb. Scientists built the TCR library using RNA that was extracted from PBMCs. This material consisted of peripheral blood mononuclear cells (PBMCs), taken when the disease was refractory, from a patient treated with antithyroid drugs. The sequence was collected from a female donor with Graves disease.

The CDR3 DNA is TGTGCCAGCAGCTTATACGGGACCTCCTATGGCTACACCTTC. This gives the protein CASSLYGTSYGYTF. The genes are TRBV7-6 and TRBJ1-2; possibly TRBD1 for D (5 bases). The V end was cut by 2 bases, the J end by 4 bases, with 11 bases between. This CDR3 comprises 14 residues. Germline V gene data show CDR1 as SGHVS and CDR2 as FNYEAQ. Variable domain in full (rest from reference TRBV7-6 and TRBJ1-2): GAGVSQSPRYKVTKRGQDVALRCDPISGHVSLYWYRQALGQGPEFLTYFNYEAQQDKSGLPNDRFSAERPEGSISTLTIQRTEQRDSAMYRCASSLYGTSYGYTFGSGTRLTVV.